Here is one TCR beta chain with its context. The data originate from a study of shared clonotypes between healthy human individuals. The repertoire was sequenced with immunoSEQ multiplex PCR; TCRdb's copy has only in-frame clones and lacks some. The table includes about 2.4 million clones, approximately 93% detected once. Per the germline V gene, CDR1 is SGHAT and CDR2 is FQNNGV. The length of the CDR3 is 16 residues. V was pared by 2 bases and J by 5 bases, with 11 bases of the junction left unmatched. Sequencing was done on a sample of naive CD4+ T cells from PBMCs. Described subset: CD45RA+ positively selected. V usage is TRBV11-2 and J usage is TRBJ2-7, with 8 positions matching TRBD2. The TCR was taken from a man younger than 30 in good health. Some clones in this sample may be carry-over from other donors' samples. CDR3 loop: CASSLRAGESSHEQYF. DNA of the CDR3: TGTGCCAGCAGCTTACGAGCGGGAGAATCTTCCCACGAGCAGTACTTC.